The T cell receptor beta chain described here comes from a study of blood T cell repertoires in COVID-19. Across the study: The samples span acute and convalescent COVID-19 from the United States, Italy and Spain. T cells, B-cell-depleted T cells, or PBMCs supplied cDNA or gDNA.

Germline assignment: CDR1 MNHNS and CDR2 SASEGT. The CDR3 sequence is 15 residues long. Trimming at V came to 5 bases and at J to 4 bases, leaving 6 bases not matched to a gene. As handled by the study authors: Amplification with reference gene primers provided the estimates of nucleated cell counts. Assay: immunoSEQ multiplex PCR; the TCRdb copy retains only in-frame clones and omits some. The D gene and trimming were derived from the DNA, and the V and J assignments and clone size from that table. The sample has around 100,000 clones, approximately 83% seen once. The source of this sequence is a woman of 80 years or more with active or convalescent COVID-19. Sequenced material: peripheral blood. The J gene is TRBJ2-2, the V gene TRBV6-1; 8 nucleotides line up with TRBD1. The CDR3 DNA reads TGTGCCAGCAGTCAGGGGGCCCAGGGCACCGGGGAGCTGTTTTTT. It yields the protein CASSQGAQGTGELFF.